Following are 20 T cell receptor beta chains from one sample sequenced in a study of naive and memory T cell subsets. Whole blood, approximately 2.3 ml, came from adult healthy volunteers. For blood and skin samples, reverse transcription used TCR alpha and beta constant primers. TCRdb ran MiXCR on the 5' RACE reads and lists one entry per CDR3 protein. Of tens of thousands of distinct CDR3 sequences listed, about 4.4% were seen once; the top ten hold about 8.3%. The receptors stem from a male donor in good health.

This clonotype was seen at least ten times. This sequence joins TRBV6-5 and TRBJ2-1; TRBD1 matches at 8 bases. Unmatched junction bases numbered 9, after V lost 7 bases and J lost 1 base. This CDR3 comprises 16 residues. CDR1 and CDR2 (germline): MNHEY, SVGAGI. Written as DNA, the CDR3 is TGTGCCAGCACCGAAAGGACAGGGTCTTCCTACAATGAGCAGTTCTTC. It codes for CASTERTGSSYNEQFF.

This clonotype was detected ten times or more. The chain couples TRBV5-1 to TRBJ2-1, with D uncertain. Trimming pared 0 bases from V and 1 base from J, leaving 8 bases between. The CDR3 contains 15 residues. Germline V gene sequence: CDR1 SGHRS, CDR2 YFSETQ. Written as DNA, the CDR3 is TGCGCCAGCAGCTTGGGGGGTGCGTCCTACAATGAGCAGTTCTTC. Amino acids: CASSLGGASYNEQFF.

V is TRBV2 and J is TRBJ2-2, with D maybe TRBD2 (6 bases). V lost 4 bases to trimming and J lost 0 bases, with 6 bases between them. The CDR3 is made up of 14 amino acids. Germline CDR1 is SNHLY and CDR2 is FYNNEI. CDR3 region: CASSGLANTGELFF. The CDR3 region has the DNA TGTGCCAGCAGTGGACTAGCGAACACCGGGGAGCTGTTTTTT. The complete variable domain, with remaining parts taken from reference TRBV2 and TRBJ2-2, reads EPEVTQTPSHQVTQMGQEVILRCVPISNHLYFYWYRQILGQKVEFLVSFYNNEISEKSEIFDDQFSVERPDGSNFTLKIRSTKLEDSAMYFCASSGLANTGELFFGEGSRLTVL.

This clonotype was recorded at least ten times. This rearrangement joins TRBV30 to TRBJ2-7; maybe TRBD1 (7 bases). CDR3 length: 12 amino acids. The germline V gene encodes CDR1 GTSNPN and CDR2 SVGIG (reference sequence). The ends were cut back, 5 bases at V and 5 bases at J, with 13 bases in the middle. CDR3 amino acids: CAWGGTVNEQYF. As DNA, the CDR3 is TGTGCCTGGGGCGGGACAGTCAACGAGCAGTACTTC. Supplemented by reference TRBV30 and TRBJ2-7, the full variable domain reads SQTIHQWPATLVQPVGSPLSLECTVEGTSNPNLYWYRQAAGRGLQLLFYSVGIGQISSEVPQNLSASRPQDRQFILSSKKLLLSDSGFYLCAWGGTVNEQYFGPGTRLTVT.

This clonotype was detected ten times or more. The genes are TRBV29-1 and TRBJ2-7; D remains unclear. CDR1 and CDR2 (germline): SQVTM, ANQGSEA. This CDR3 is built from 11 residues. With 4 bases removed from V and 6 bases from J, the gap between germline ends came to 10 bases. CDR3 loop: CSVGAGPEQYF. For the CDR3, the DNA is TGCAGCGTTGGTGCCGGCCCCGAGCAGTACTTC.

Ten or more counts support this clonotype. This sequence joins TRBV10-2 and TRBJ2-7; the match to TRBD2 covers 8 bases. The CDR3 runs 16 residues. V was pared by 4 bases and J by 4 bases, with 12 bases of the junction left unmatched. The germline CDR1 and CDR2 sequences are WSHSY and SAAADI. CDR3 coding DNA: TGCGCCAGCAGTGGGGTCCCGGGGGGGGCCCTTTACGAGCAGTACTTC. Protein sequence: CASSGVPGGALYEQYF.

This clonotype was picked up many times. The gene calls are TRBV12-3 or TRBV12-4 and TRBJ1-5; tentatively, D is TRBD1 (5 bases). The CDR3 extends over 14 amino acids. V dropped 1 base and J dropped 2 bases, with 6 bases sitting between them. CDR3 residues: CASSLGRGNQPQHF. The CDR3 DNA is TGTGCCAGCAGTTTAGGCAGGGGCAATCAGCCCCAGCATTTT.

This clonotype was observed many times. The J gene is TRBJ1-5, the V gene TRBV6-1, with D unclear. Germline CDR1 is MNHNS and CDR2 is SASEGT. Trimming removed 2 bases from V and 0 bases from J, with 5 bases in between. The CDR3 is 14 amino acids. The CDR3 region has the DNA TGTGCCAGCAGTGAATTTACTAGCAATCAGCCCCAGCATTTT. It yields the protein CASSEFTSNQPQHF.

This clonotype was seen at least ten times. This chain links TRBV12-3 or TRBV12-4 with TRBJ2-3; perhaps TRBD1 as D (5 bases). The V and J ends lost 8 bases and 6 bases respectively, with 9 bases between them. CDR3 length equals 11 residues. The DNA for the CDR3 is TGTGCCAGCGGGGCTATGGATACGCAGTATTTT. Translated: CASGAMDTQYF.

This clonotype was detected ten times or more. The chain recombines TRBV6-5 with TRBJ2-3; 14 positions match TRBD2. The CDR3 sequence is 17 residues long. Trimming took 2 bases from V and 6 from J; bases not matched to a gene: 7. In germline, CDR1 is MNHEY, CDR2 SVGAGI. DNA for the CDR3: TGTGCCAGCAGTTACGCGGGACTAGCGGGAGCTCGTGATACGCAGTATTTT. Encoded protein: CASSYAGLAGARDTQYF.

This clonotype was seen many times. J is TRBJ2-3 and V is TRBV13; TRBD1 matches 7 bases. Germline V lookup: CDR1 PRHDT, CDR2 FYEKMQ (reference sequence). Trimming took 5 bases from V and 0 from J; bases not matched to a gene: 8. The CDR3 is made up of 16 amino acids. The CDR3: CASSHTYRGSTDTQYF. The CDR3 DNA follows: TGTGCCAGCAGCCACACCTACAGGGGTAGCACAGATACGCAGTATTTT.

The V gene is TRBV12-3 or TRBV12-4, the J gene TRBJ2-7; D possibly corresponds to TRBD2 (7 bases). V was trimmed by 4 bases and J by 4 bases, leaving 14 bases between them. The CDR3 has 14 amino acids. The CDR3 region has the DNA TGTGCCAGCAGTTGGGGGGGCCCCACTTACGAGCAGTACTTC. Its protein is CASSWGGPTYEQYF.

The table lists this clonotype with many counts. The genes are TRBV29-1 and TRBJ1-3; D call uncertain. Trimming left V 5 bases short and J 0 bases short, with 11 bases between. The CDR3 totals 14 residues. Germline assignment: CDR1 SQVTM and CDR2 ANQGSEA. In DNA form, the CDR3 reads TGCAGCGTTAGTAGGAAACTCTCTGGAAACACCATATATTTT. This gives the protein CSVSRKLSGNTIYF. Full variable domain (outside the CDR3, taken from reference TRBV29-1 and TRBJ1-3): SAVISQKPSRDICQRGTSLTIQCQVDSQVTMMFWYRQQPGQSLTLIATANQGSEATYESGFVIDKFPISRPNLTFSTLTVSNMSPEDSSIYLCSVSRKLSGNTIYFGEGSWLTVV.

This clonotype was seen repeatedly, ten times or more. This chain connects TRBV5-1 to TRBJ2-1; the match to TRBD2 covers 9 bases. There are 15 residues in the CDR3. CDR1 and CDR2 (germline): SGHRS, YFSETQ. J lost 7 bases, V lost 1 base, and 6 bases had no gene match. CDR3 coding DNA: TGCGCCAGCAGCTTGATAGCGGGAGAGGGTAATGAGCAGTTCTTC. This encodes CASSLIAGEGNEQFF. The full variable domain, its missing parts supplied by reference TRBV5-1 and TRBJ2-1, is KAGVTQTPRYLIKTRGQQVTLSCSPISGHRSVSWYQQTPGQGLQFLFEYFSETQRNKGNFPGRFSGRQFSNSRSEMNVSTLELGDSALYLCASSLIAGEGNEQFFGPGTRLTVL.

Ten or more counts support this clonotype. The CDR3 DNA sequence: TGCGCCAGCAGATTGACCCAAGACAGCGAACTGTTTTTT. It is translated as CASRLTQDSELFF. This chain joins TRBV5-1 and TRBJ1-4; perhaps TRBD1 as D (5 bases). Germline V gives CDR1 SGHRS, CDR2 YFSETQ. The CDR3 contains 13 residues. Trimming left V 5 bases short and J 12 bases short, with 17 bases between.

This clonotype appeared many times. J is TRBJ2-7 and V is TRBV11-2, with a possible D match to TRBD2 (6 bases). CDR1 is SGHAT and CDR2 is FQNNGV in the germline V gene. Trimming removed 2 bases from V and 3 bases from J, with 11 bases in between. CDR3 length: 14 amino acids. CDR3 sequence (DNA): TGTGCCAGCAGCTTAAAGGGACTGATCTACGAGCAGTACTTC. Encoded protein: CASSLKGLIYEQYF. The variable domain in full, completed from reference TRBV11-2 and TRBJ2-7, reads EAGVAQSPRYKIIEKRQSVAFWCNPISGHATLYWYQQILGQGPKLLIQFQNNGVVDDSQLPKDRFSAERLKGVDSTLKIQPAKLEDSAVYLCASSLKGLIYEQYFGPGTRLTVT.

This clonotype was seen at least ten times. The CDR3 bases are TGCAGTCCTGGGTCGGTGCAGTTCTTC. Translating gives CSPGSVQFF. The chain employs TRBV20-1 and TRBJ2-1; D is unclear. This CDR3 spans 9 amino acids. The germline V gene encodes CDR1 DFQATT and CDR2 SNEGSKA (reference sequence). Trimming cost V 8 bases and J 12 bases, with 11 bases left between them.

Many counts were recorded for this clonotype. The rearrangement joins TRBV29-1 to TRBJ2-5; no clear D gene. CDR3 length: 13 amino acids. Between the trimmed V and J ends, which lost 5 bases and 1 base, there was a span of 11 bases. Germline values: CDR1 SQVTM, CDR2 ANQGSEA. The CDR3 loop is CSVSAPLQETQYF. The CDR3 nucleotides read TGCAGCGTTTCAGCCCCACTCCAAGAGACCCAGTACTTC.

This clonotype was observed many times. This chain uses TRBV12-3 or TRBV12-4 with TRBJ2-1, with D perhaps being TRBD1 or TRBD2 (5 bases each). Trimming left V 8 bases short and J 0 bases short, with 8 bases between. The CDR3 is 13 residues long. The CDR3 DNA sequence: TGTGCCAGCCGTGGGGGCTCCTACAATGAGCAGTTCTTC. Amino acid sequence: CASRGGSYNEQFF.

This clonotype was observed at least ten times. The genes are TRBV20-1 and TRBJ2-7; weak D call: TRBD1 (6 bases). Trimming stripped 6 bases from V and 4 bases from J, with 28 bases between. Germline CDR1 reads DFQATT; CDR2 reads SNEGSKA (reference sequence). The length of the CDR3 is 17 residues. CDR3 coding DNA: TGCAGTGCCAGGGGCCCTGTTGGGGATTGGATCAAGTACGAGCAGTACTTC. Translation gives CSARGPVGDWIKYEQYF.